This is a list of T cell receptor beta chains from one sample in a study of T-cell memory formation after mild COVID-19. TCRdb re-called the 5' RACE reads through MiXCR, storing one row per CDR3 protein. The sample includes 270,000 or so distinct CDR3 sequences, 15% to 20% of them seen just once. Sequencing was done on a sample of PBMCs or a T cell subset sorted from them (not recorded which). The receptors were sampled from a man between 18 and 29 years old who had mild COVID-19 (a few samples of this study predate the infection). Cell type and time point are not known. CDR3s include the opening cysteine and the closing phenylalanine or tryptophan. Each record gives: V gene, clone size, J gene, D gene, CDR3 protein, CDR3 DNA. D genes are given only for firm matches. Clone size is stated in some rows and not others, as once, few, many or a class when expanded.

V gene: TRBV7-8
clone size: NA
J gene: TRBJ1-5
D gene: TRBD1
CDR3 protein: CASSLIIGRQGLGQPQHF
CDR3 DNA: TGTGCCAGCAGCTTGATTATTGGGCGACAGGGACTAGGGCAGCCCCAGCATTTT

V gene: TRBV6-2/TRBV6-3
clone size: NA
J gene: TRBJ2-1
D gene: NA
CDR3 protein: CASSYIGGRLGEQFF
CDR3 DNA: TGTGCCAGCAGTTACATTGGTGGGCGCTTAGGAGAGCAGTTCTTC

V gene: TRBV6-2/TRBV6-3
clone size: NA
J gene: TRBJ1-6
D gene: NA
CDR3 protein: CASSPIHDDNSPLHF
CDR3 DNA: TGTGCCAGCAGCCCGATACATGACGATAATTCACCCCTCCACTTT

V gene: TRBV4-1
clone size: NA
J gene: TRBJ2-2
D gene: NA
CDR3 protein: CASTQLFF
CDR3 DNA: TGCGCCAGTACACAGCTGTTTTTT

V gene: TRBV20-1
clone size: few
J gene: TRBJ2-7
D gene: NA
CDR3 protein: CSAYRGGGYEQYF
CDR3 DNA: TGCAGTGCGTACCGGGGAGGCGGCTACGAGCAGTACTTC

V gene: TRBV7-9
clone size: few
J gene: TRBJ2-5
D gene: NA
CDR3 protein: CASSTRHPMYQETQYF
CDR3 DNA: TGTGCCAGCAGCACTCGACATCCGATGTACCAAGAGACCCAGTACTTC

V gene: TRBV12-3/TRBV12-4
clone size: NA
J gene: TRBJ2-5
D gene: NA
CDR3 protein: CASSLGALLRETQYF
CDR3 DNA: TGTGCCAGCAGTTTAGGGGCGCTACTCAGGGAGACCCAGTACTTC

V gene: TRBV29-1
clone size: NA
J gene: TRBJ2-2
D gene: NA
CDR3 protein: CSVELGHLTGELFF
CDR3 DNA: TGCAGCGTTGAATTGGGGCACCTCACCGGGGAGCTGTTTTTT

V gene: TRBV2
clone size: NA
J gene: TRBJ1-1
D gene: NA
CDR3 protein: CASRYTEAFF
CDR3 DNA: TGTGCCAGCAGGTACACTGAAGCTTTCTTT

V gene: TRBV7-9
clone size: many
J gene: TRBJ2-1
D gene: TRBD1
CDR3 protein: CASSRQGASNEQFF
CDR3 DNA: TGTGCCAGCAGCAGACAGGGGGCTAGCAATGAGCAGTTCTTC

V gene: TRBV12-3/TRBV12-4
clone size: many
J gene: TRBJ2-3
D gene: NA
CDR3 protein: CASSLGLFADTQYF
CDR3 DNA: TGTGCCAGCAGCCTCGGACTCTTCGCAGATACGCAGTATTTT

V gene: TRBV5-6
clone size: many
J gene: TRBJ2-7
D gene: NA
CDR3 protein: CASSSLTSSQYF
CDR3 DNA: TGTGCCAGCAGCTCCCTGACGTCAAGTCAGTACTTC

V gene: TRBV4-2
clone size: few
J gene: TRBJ2-5
D gene: TRBD2
CDR3 protein: CASSQDLAGGETQYF
CDR3 DNA: TGTGCCAGCAGCCAAGATCTGGCGGGGGGGGAGACCCAGTACTTC

V gene: TRBV27
clone size: NA
J gene: TRBJ1-2
D gene: TRBD1
CDR3 protein: CASSPDLLTGRDYGYTF
CDR3 DNA: TGTGCCAGCAGTCCGGACCTCCTGACAGGGAGAGACTATGGCTACACCTTC

V gene: TRBV5-1
clone size: few
J gene: TRBJ2-1
D gene: TRBD2
CDR3 protein: CASSHTTSGVRNEQFF
CDR3 DNA: TGCGCCAGCAGCCATACGACTAGCGGGGTTAGGAATGAGCAGTTCTTC

V gene: TRBV6-1
clone size: many
J gene: TRBJ1-1
D gene: NA
CDR3 protein: CASSDRALTEAFF
CDR3 DNA: TGTGCCAGCAGTGATAGGGCTCTGACTGAAGCTTTCTTT

V gene: TRBV7-9
clone size: few
J gene: TRBJ2-1
D gene: TRBD2
CDR3 protein: CASSSTRRGGHSYNEQFF
CDR3 DNA: TGTGCCAGCAGCAGCACACGACGCGGGGGGCACTCCTACAATGAGCAGTTCTTC

V gene: TRBV5-6
clone size: few
J gene: TRBJ1-5
D gene: NA
CDR3 protein: CASRRSGVSNQPQHF
CDR3 DNA: TGTGCCAGCAGACGTTCAGGGGTTAGCAATCAGCCCCAGCATTTT

V gene: TRBV5-1
clone size: NA
J gene: TRBJ1-5
D gene: NA
CDR3 protein: CASSSIFSGRRQPQHF
CDR3 DNA: TGCGCCAGCAGCTCCATTTTTTCAGGGCGAAGACAGCCCCAGCATTTT

V gene: TRBV10-3
clone size: few
J gene: TRBJ2-2
D gene: NA
CDR3 protein: CAISQGNTGELFF
CDR3 DNA: TGTGCCATCAGTCAGGGGAACACCGGGGAGCTGTTTTTT

V gene: TRBV6-5
clone size: NA
J gene: TRBJ1-6
D gene: NA
CDR3 protein: CASSYSGDNSPLHF
CDR3 DNA: TGTGCCAGCAGTTACAGTGGAGATAATTCACCCCTCCACTTT

V gene: TRBV25-1
clone size: NA
J gene: TRBJ1-2
D gene: NA
CDR3 protein: CASRGWGDSFDGYTF
CDR3 DNA: TGTGCCAGCAGGGGTTGGGGAGACAGTTTTGATGGCTACACCTTC

V gene: TRBV6-5
clone size: NA
J gene: TRBJ2-7
D gene: NA
CDR3 protein: CASSYSRGNYEQYF
CDR3 DNA: TGTGCCAGCAGTTACTCGCGAGGGAACTACGAGCAGTACTTC

V gene: TRBV14
clone size: NA
J gene: TRBJ2-1
D gene: NA
CDR3 protein: CASRRTGEQFF
CDR3 DNA: TGTGCCAGCAGGAGGACGGGTGAGCAGTTCTTC

V gene: TRBV7-2
clone size: few
J gene: TRBJ2-7
D gene: TRBD2
CDR3 protein: CASSLRTSGGYYEQYF
CDR3 DNA: TGTGCCAGCAGCCTTCGGACTAGCGGGGGGTACTACGAGCAGTACTTC

V gene: TRBV7-2
clone size: few
J gene: TRBJ1-1
D gene: TRBD1
CDR3 protein: CASSLVGTGISDTNTEAFF
CDR3 DNA: TGTGCCAGCAGCTTAGTGGGGACAGGCATCTCGGACACGAACACTGAAGCTTTCTTT

V gene: TRBV4-3
clone size: few
J gene: TRBJ2-7
D gene: NA
CDR3 protein: CASSQERSGYYEQYF
CDR3 DNA: TGCGCCAGCAGCCAAGAACGAAGCGGTTACTACGAGCAGTACTTC

V gene: TRBV20-1
clone size: NA
J gene: TRBJ1-6
D gene: NA
CDR3 protein: CSAGPGGRPPLHF
CDR3 DNA: TGCAGTGCTGGCCCCGGGGGCAGACCACCCCTCCACTTT

V gene: TRBV10-3
clone size: NA
J gene: TRBJ1-5
D gene: NA
CDR3 protein: CAISDRGGGGLPQHF
CDR3 DNA: TGTGCCATCAGTGACCGCGGGGGTGGGGGGTTGCCCCAGCATTTT

V gene: TRBV19
clone size: NA
J gene: TRBJ1-4
D gene: NA
CDR3 protein: CASSPQTAIEKLFF
CDR3 DNA: TGTGCCAGTAGTCCCCAAACAGCAATTGAAAAACTGTTTTTT

V gene: TRBV6-5
clone size: few
J gene: TRBJ2-5
D gene: TRBD1
CDR3 protein: CASSYSQGAETQYF
CDR3 DNA: TGTGCCAGCAGTTACTCGCAGGGGGCCGAGACCCAGTACTTC

V gene: TRBV7-9
clone size: NA
J gene: TRBJ1-6
D gene: NA
CDR3 protein: CASSLVLGQGNSPLHF
CDR3 DNA: TGTGCCAGCAGCTTAGTACTAGGGCAGGGGAATTCACCCCTCCACTTT

V gene: TRBV6-5
clone size: NA
J gene: TRBJ1-2
D gene: NA
CDR3 protein: CASSAGPSNGYTF
CDR3 DNA: TGTGCCAGCAGCGCCGGGCCTAGTAATGGCTACACCTTC

V gene: TRBV4-3
clone size: NA
J gene: TRBJ2-3
D gene: NA
CDR3 protein: CASSQGPIPTDTQYF
CDR3 DNA: TGCGCCAGCAGCCAAGGGCCGATACCCACAGATACGCAGTATTTT

V gene: TRBV2
clone size: NA
J gene: TRBJ1-1
D gene: NA
CDR3 protein: CASSLQGTEAFF
CDR3 DNA: TGTGCCAGCAGTTTACAGGGCACTGAAGCTTTCTTT

V gene: TRBV30
clone size: few
J gene: TRBJ1-1
D gene: NA
CDR3 protein: CAWSVDSVAFF
CDR3 DNA: TGTGCCTGGAGTGTAGATAGTGTGGCTTTCTTT

V gene: TRBV25-1
clone size: few
J gene: TRBJ1-1
D gene: NA
CDR3 protein: CASSERSREAFF
CDR3 DNA: TGTGCCAGCAGTGAAAGAAGTCGGGAAGCTTTCTTT

V gene: TRBV7-2
clone size: NA
J gene: TRBJ2-3
D gene: NA
CDR3 protein: CASSLAPVGPRTDTQYF
CDR3 DNA: TGTGCCAGCAGCTTAGCGCCAGTCGGGCCGCGCACAGATACGCAGTATTTT

V gene: TRBV9
clone size: NA
J gene: TRBJ2-7
D gene: TRBD2
CDR3 protein: CASSVATGGTYEQYF
CDR3 DNA: TGTGCCAGCAGCGTAGCCACGGGGGGAACCTACGAGCAGTACTTC

V gene: TRBV7-7
clone size: NA
J gene: TRBJ2-5
D gene: TRBD1
CDR3 protein: CASSLDRGGPETQYF
CDR3 DNA: TGTGCTAGCAGCTTGGACAGGGGAGGCCCAGAGACCCAGTACTTC

V gene: TRBV12-2
clone size: NA
J gene: TRBJ2-3
D gene: NA
CDR3 protein: CASRFPSVLAGGSTDTQYF
CDR3 DNA: TGTGCAAGTCGCTTCCCTTCCGTCCTAGCGGGGGGTTCGACAGATACGCAGTATTTT

V gene: TRBV4-3
clone size: NA
J gene: TRBJ2-1
D gene: NA
CDR3 protein: CASSQDWGPGDEQFF
CDR3 DNA: TGCGCCAGCAGCCAAGATTGGGGTCCGGGGGATGAGCAGTTCTTC

V gene: TRBV7-2
clone size: NA
J gene: TRBJ2-5
D gene: TRBD2
CDR3 protein: CASSLGMGEGTQYF
CDR3 DNA: TGTGCCAGCAGCTTAGGGATGGGGGAGGGGACCCAGTACTTC